The 3 T cell receptor beta chains listed next were all sequenced from one sample in a study of blood T cell repertoires in COVID-19 (dated by TCRdb to the early 2020s). The method behind the library was the immunoSEQ multiplex PCR assay. What TCRdb holds here is the immuneACCESS table cut down to in-frame rearrangements. Part of the clones is not present; checked against another copy, under half of the missing clones reflect an unresolved V gene, and the others are unexplained. A total of a few hundred thousand clones appear in this sample, about 90% of them only once. The ten biggest clones cover 1% to 1.5% of the sample. Sequencing used PBMCs or T cells enriched from blood (not recorded which). Every receptor here comes from a man aged 25-45 years who had recovered from COVID-19.

The CDR3 spells CAGKQVPNTEAFF. Written as DNA, the CDR3 is TGTGCCGGCAAACAGGTTCCGAACACTGAAGCTTTCTTT. J is TRBJ1-1 and V is TRBV10-3; TRBD1 might be the D (5 bases). The CDR3 is 13 residues long. V was pared by 11 bases and J by 1 base, with 14 bases between. The germline gives CDR1 ENHRY, CDR2 SYGVKD.

This clone was seen once. The V and J genes are TRBV30 and TRBJ1-6, with 9 positions matching TRBD1. The CDR3 is 13 amino acids. CDR1 is GTSNPN, CDR2 SVGIG, per germline (reference sequence). Trimming at V came to 4 bases and at J to 10 bases, leaving 5 bases not matched to a gene. The CDR3 loop is CAWMGQGDSPLHF. The CDR3 DNA reads as TGTGCCTGGATGGGACAGGGTGACTCACCCCTCCACTTT.

V gene TRBV5-1 combines with J gene TRBJ2-5, with D possibly matching TRBD2 (6 bases). The V gene lost 2 bases and the J gene lost 5 bases, with 13 bases spanning the gap. The CDR3 is 14 amino acids. The germline V gene encodes CDR1 SGHRS and CDR2 YFSETQ. The CDR3 region has the DNA TGCGCCAGCAGCTTCGACGGGAGCGAGGAGACCCAGTACTTC. It yields the protein CASSFDGSEETQYF. Drawing the rest from reference TRBV5-1 and TRBJ2-5, the complete variable domain is KAGVTQTPRYLIKTRGQQVTLSCSPISGHRSVSWYQQTPGQGLQFLFEYFSETQRNKGNFPGRFSGRQFSNSRSEMNVSTLELGDSALYLCASSFDGSEETQYFGPGTRLLVL.